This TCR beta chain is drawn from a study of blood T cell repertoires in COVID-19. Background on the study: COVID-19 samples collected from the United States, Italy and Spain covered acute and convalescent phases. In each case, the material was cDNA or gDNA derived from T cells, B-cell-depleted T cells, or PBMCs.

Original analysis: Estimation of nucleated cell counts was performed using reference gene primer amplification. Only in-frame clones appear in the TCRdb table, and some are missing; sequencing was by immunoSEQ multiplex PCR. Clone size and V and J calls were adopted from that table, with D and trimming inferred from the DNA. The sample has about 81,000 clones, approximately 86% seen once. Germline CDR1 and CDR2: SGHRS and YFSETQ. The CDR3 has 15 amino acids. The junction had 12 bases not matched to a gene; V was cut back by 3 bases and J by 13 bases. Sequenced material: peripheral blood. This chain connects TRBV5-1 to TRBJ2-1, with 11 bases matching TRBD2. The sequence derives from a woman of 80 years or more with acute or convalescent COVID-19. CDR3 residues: CASSSGTSGISAQFF. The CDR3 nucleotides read TGCGCCAGCAGCTCGGGGACTAGCGGAATATCGGCTCAGTTCTTC. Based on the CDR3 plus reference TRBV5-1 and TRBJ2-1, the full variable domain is KAGVTQTPRYLIKTRGQQVTLSCSPISGHRSVSWYQQTPGQGLQFLFEYFSETQRNKGNFPGRFSGRQFSNSRSEMNVSTLELGDSALYLCASSSGTSGISAQFFGPGTRLTVL.